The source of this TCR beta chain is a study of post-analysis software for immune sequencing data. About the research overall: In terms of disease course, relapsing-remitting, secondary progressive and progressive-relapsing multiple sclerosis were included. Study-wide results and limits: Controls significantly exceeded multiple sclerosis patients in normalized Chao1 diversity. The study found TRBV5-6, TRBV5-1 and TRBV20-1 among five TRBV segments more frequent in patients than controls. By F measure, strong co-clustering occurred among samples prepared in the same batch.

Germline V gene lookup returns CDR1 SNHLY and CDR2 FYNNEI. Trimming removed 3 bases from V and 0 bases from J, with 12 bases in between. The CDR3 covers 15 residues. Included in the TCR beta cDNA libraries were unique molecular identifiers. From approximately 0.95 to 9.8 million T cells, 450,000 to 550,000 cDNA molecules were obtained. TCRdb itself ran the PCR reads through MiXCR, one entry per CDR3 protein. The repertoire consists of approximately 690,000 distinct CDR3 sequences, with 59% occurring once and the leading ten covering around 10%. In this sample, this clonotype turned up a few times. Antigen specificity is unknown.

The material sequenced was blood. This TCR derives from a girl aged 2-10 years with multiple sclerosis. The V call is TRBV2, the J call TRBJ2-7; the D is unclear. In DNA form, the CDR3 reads TGTGCCAGCAGTGACAGACCGATGAGCTCCTACGAGCAGTACTTC. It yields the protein CASSDRPMSSYEQYF.